Reported below is one T cell receptor beta chain. Its cognate antigen is unknown. This PCR relied on a set of 60 Vbeta primers and 13 Jbeta primers. Original data processing: Some 10 million shared chains were among the roughly 78 million unique TCR beta chains that a later analysis counted. TCRdb's table, derived via immunoSEQ multiplex PCR, lists solely in-frame clones and lacks some. D and trimming come from the DNA, and the V and J calls and clone size come from that table. In the table there are approximately 77,000 clones, more than 75% of which are singletons. The data were obtained in a study of cytomegalovirus exposure and HLA in healthy donors. Study-level background: Among about 179 million T cells, an earlier analysis found 95 million to 140 million unique TCR beta sequences. Study findings and constraints: Earlier analysis yielded a pattern in which most TCR beta V segments were productive about 87% or about 30% of the time. In vitro assays verified that three CMV-associated chains recognized CMV antigens specifically.

The CDR3 runs 17 residues. Germline V gives CDR1 SGHVS, CDR2 FQNEAQ. Trimming shortened V by 2 bases and J by 1 base, and 14 bases separated the two germline ends. This TCR was sampled from a male donor in good health and CMV-seropositive. The rearrangement links TRBV7-8 to TRBJ2-2; tentatively, D is TRBD2 (5 bases). Sample: PBMCs. The CDR3: CASSLISGGGNTGELFF. CDR3 bases: TGTGCCAGCAGCTTAATTTCGGGCGGAGGGAACACCGGGGAGCTGTTTTTT. Together with reference TRBV7-8 and TRBJ2-2, the CDR3 gives the full variable domain: GAGVSQSPRYKVAKRGQDVALRCDPISGHVSLFWYQQALGQGPEFLTYFQNEAQLDKSGLPSDRFFAERPEGSVSTLKIQRTQQEDSAVYLCASSLISGGGNTGELFFGEGSRLTVL.